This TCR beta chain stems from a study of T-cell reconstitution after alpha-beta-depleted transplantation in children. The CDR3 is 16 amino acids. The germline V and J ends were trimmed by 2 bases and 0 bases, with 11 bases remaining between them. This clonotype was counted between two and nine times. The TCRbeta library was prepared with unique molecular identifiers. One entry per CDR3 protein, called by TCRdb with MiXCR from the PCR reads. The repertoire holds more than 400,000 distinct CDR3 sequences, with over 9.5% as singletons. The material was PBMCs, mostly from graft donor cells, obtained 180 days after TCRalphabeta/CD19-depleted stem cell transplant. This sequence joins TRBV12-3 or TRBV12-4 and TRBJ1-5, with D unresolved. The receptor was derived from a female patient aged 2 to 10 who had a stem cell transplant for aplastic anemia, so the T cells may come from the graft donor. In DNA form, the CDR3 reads TGTGCCAGCAGTTTATCGCCAGGATATAGCAATCAGCCCCAGCATTTT. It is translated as CASSLSPGYSNQPQHF.